The rows below give T cell receptor beta chains drawn from one sample of a study of Graves' ophthalmopathy and Graves' hyperthyroidism. TCRdb ran MiXCR on the multiplex PCR reads and lists one entry per CDR3 protein. The sample shows hundreds of thousands of distinct CDR3 sequences, around a fifth of them seen only once. Material for sequencing was peripheral blood. These receptors were taken from a young woman with stable Graves' hyperthyroidism. Both conserved end residues are part of each CDR3. A D gene is named only where the DNA matches it firmly. Some rows mark clone size as missing; the rest say once, few, many or name a class of expanded clone.

V: TRBV27
size: few
D: .
J: TRBJ1-2
CDR3: CASYGRLYGYTF
DNA: TGTGCCAGTTATGGACGACTATATGGCTACACCTTC

V: TRBV29-1
size: .
D: .
J: TRBJ2-5
CDR3: CSVDPGTRPVPGTQYF
DNA: TGCAGCGTCGACCCCGGGACCCGCCCGGTCCCGGGGACCCAGTACTTC

V: TRBV5-1
size: many
D: TRBD1
J: TRBJ1-2
CDR3: CASSLGDRGLDGYTF
DNA: TGCGCCAGCAGCTTGGGGGACAGGGGGTTGGATGGCTACACCTTC

V: TRBV6-5
size: many
D: .
J: TRBJ1-1
CDR3: CASSYMGTGGTEAFF
DNA: TGTGCCAGCAGTTACATGGGTACGGGAGGCACTGAAGCTTTCTTT

V: TRBV5-1
size: .
D: .
J: TRBJ2-5
CDR3: CASSLMTRRQETKYF
DNA: TGCGCCAGCAGCTTGATGACTAGGAGGCAAGAGACCAAGTACTTC

V: TRBV11-2
size: many
D: TRBD1
J: TRBJ2-2
CDR3: CASSPGPGQGIGELFF
DNA: TGTGCCAGCAGCCCCGGTCCGGGACAGGGGATCGGGGAGCTGTTTTTT

V: TRBV11-2
size: many
D: .
J: TRBJ2-5
CDR3: CASSLGAQDAPGTQYF
DNA: TGTGCCAGCAGCTTGGGGGCCCAGGACGCCCCCGGGACCCAGTACTTC

V: TRBV28
size: many
D: .
J: TRBJ1-1
CDR3: CASSLWGRDLTEAFF
DNA: TGTGCCAGCAGTTTATGGGGCAGGGACCTCACTGAAGCTTTCTTT

V: TRBV12-3/TRBV12-4
size: many
D: .
J: TRBJ1-6
CDR3: CASSLGGANSPLHF
DNA: TGTGCCAGCAGTTTGGGGGGAGCCAATTCACCCCTCCACTTT

V: TRBV25-1
size: many
D: .
J: TRBJ1-5
CDR3: CASSNRRDGSNQPQHF
DNA: TGTGCCAGCAGTAATCGCCGGGACGGGAGCAATCAGCCCCAGCATTTT

V: TRBV6-1
size: many
D: TRBD1
J: TRBJ1-1
CDR3: CASDRGQTEAFF
DNA: TGTGCCAGCGACAGGGGCCAGACTGAAGCTTTCTTT

V: TRBV25-1
size: .
D: TRBD1
J: TRBJ2-7
CDR3: CASSDSPGGNEQYF
DNA: TGTGCCAGCAGTGATTCTCCAGGGGGCAACGAGCAGTACTTC

V: TRBV20-1
size: many
D: TRBD1
J: TRBJ2-7
CDR3: CSAKSGGRNEQYF
DNA: TGCAGTGCTAAATCAGGGGGTAGGAACGAGCAGTACTTC

V: TRBV6-4
size: many
D: TRBD2
J: TRBJ2-3
CDR3: CASSESGDTDTQYF
DNA: TGTGCCAGCAGTGAGAGCGGGGACACAGATACGCAGTATTTT

V: TRBV6-5
size: .
D: TRBD1
J: TRBJ1-2
CDR3: CASSYSNQGGYGYTF
DNA: TGTGCCAGCAGTTACTCGAATCAGGGGGGCTATGGCTACACCTTC

V: TRBV30
size: many
D: .
J: TRBJ2-5
CDR3: CAWSDSRGTQYF
DNA: TGTGCCTGGAGCGACAGCCGCGGGACCCAGTACTTC

V: TRBV12-3/TRBV12-4
size: few
D: TRBD2
J: TRBJ2-3
CDR3: CASSFFSGDTDTQYF
DNA: TGTGCCAGCAGTTTTTTTAGCGGGGACACAGATACGCAGTATTTT

V: TRBV20-1
size: many
D: TRBD2
J: TRBJ2-1
CDR3: CSARVLAGLLEQFF
DNA: TGCAGTGCTAGAGTCCTAGCGGGATTGCTTGAGCAGTTCTTC

V: TRBV5-5
size: many
D: TRBD1
J: TRBJ2-5
CDR3: CASRQWDRGTQYF
DNA: TGTGCCAGCAGGCAGTGGGACAGGGGGACCCAGTACTTC

V: TRBV28
size: .
D: .
J: TRBJ1-2
CDR3: CASSGSLPYGYTF
DNA: TGTGCCAGCTCAGGATCTTTACCATATGGCTACACCTTC

V: TRBV9
size: many
D: .
J: TRBJ2-7
CDR3: CASSVVATSYEQYF
DNA: TGTGCCAGCAGCGTAGTCGCCACCTCCTACGAGCAGTACTTC

V: TRBV20-1
size: .
D: .
J: TRBJ1-1
CDR3: CSASRSARGEAFF
DNA: TGCAGTGCCTCTCGGAGCGCCCGGGGGGAAGCTTTCTTT

V: TRBV7-6
size: many
D: .
J: TRBJ1-2
CDR3: CASSSNVGGYTF
DNA: TGTGCCAGCAGCTCGAACGTCGGAGGCTACACCTTC

V: TRBV28
size: many
D: .
J: TRBJ1-1
CDR3: CASSSTARGNTEAFF
DNA: TGTGCCAGCAGTTCGACAGCAAGGGGAAACACTGAAGCTTTCTTT

V: TRBV6-2/TRBV6-3
size: .
D: .
J: TRBJ1-1
CDR3: CASSSAGPLNTEAFF
DNA: TGTGCCAGCAGTTCGGCAGGGCCCCTGAACACTGAAGCTTTCTTT

V: TRBV12-3/TRBV12-4
size: many
D: TRBD1
J: TRBJ1-5
CDR3: CASSYRGRGQPQHF
DNA: TGTGCCAGCAGCTACAGGGGGCGAGGTCAGCCCCAGCATTTT

V: TRBV15
size: .
D: .
J: TRBJ2-5
CDR3: CATSNRDLGGTQYF
DNA: TGTGCCACCAGCAACCGGGACCTGGGAGGAACCCAGTACTTC

V: TRBV2
size: many
D: TRBD1
J: TRBJ1-1
CDR3: CASRTGGHTEAFF
DNA: TGTGCCAGCAGGACAGGGGGCCACACTGAAGCTTTCTTT

V: TRBV25-1
size: many
D: .
J: TRBJ2-5
CDR3: CASSALREKKETQYF
DNA: TGTGCCAGCAGTGCTCTCCGGGAAAAAAAAGAGACCCAGTACTTC

V: TRBV11-2
size: many
D: .
J: TRBJ2-7
CDR3: CASSLASSEVHYEQYF
DNA: TGTGCCAGCAGCTTAGCATCTAGCGAGGTGCACTACGAGCAGTACTTC

V: TRBV12-3/TRBV12-4
size: many
D: .
J: TRBJ1-2
CDR3: CASSTGRDYGYTF
DNA: TGTGCCAGCAGTACTGGACGCGACTATGGCTACACCTTC

V: TRBV20-1
size: many
D: .
J: TRBJ1-1
CDR3: CSASPLRNTEAFF
DNA: TGCAGTGCTAGTCCGCTCCGGAACACTGAAGCTTTCTTT

V: TRBV12-5
size: many
D: .
J: TRBJ2-1
CDR3: CASGLGLRGEQFF
DNA: TGTGCTAGTGGTTTGGGGTTGCGGGGTGAGCAGTTCTTC

V: TRBV5-1
size: many
D: .
J: TRBJ2-5
CDR3: CASSYDIETQYF
DNA: TGCGCCAGCAGCTACGACATTGAGACCCAGTACTTC

V: TRBV20-1
size: .
D: .
J: TRBJ1-1
CDR3: CSAKGGIANTDAFF
DNA: TGCAGTGCGAAGGGGGGGATCGCGAACACTGATGCTTTCTTT

V: TRBV14
size: once
D: .
J: TRBJ2-7
CDR3: CASSHLLDGYEQYF
DNA: TGTGCCAGCAGCCATTTGTTGGACGGCTACGAGCAGTACTTC

V: TRBV28
size: .
D: .
J: TRBJ1-5
CDR3: CASSLYRGWGNQPQHF
DNA: TGTGCCAGCAGTTTATATCGGGGGTGGGGAAATCAACCCCAGCATTTT

V: TRBV11-2
size: many
D: .
J: TRBJ1-5
CDR3: CASRRGGGQPQHF
DNA: TGTGCCAGCAGAAGGGGGGGGGGACAGCCCCAGCATTTT

V: TRBV6-4
size: many
D: .
J: TRBJ2-2
CDR3: CASSGVSFAGELFF
DNA: TGTGCCAGCAGTGGTGTTAGTTTTGCCGGGGAGCTGTTTTTT

V: TRBV20-1
size: many
D: TRBD2
J: TRBJ2-4
CDR3: CSARDPGLAGRLAKNIQYF
DNA: TGCAGTGCTAGAGATCCCGGACTAGCGGGAAGACTAGCCAAAAACATTCAGTACTTC

V: TRBV5-1
size: few
D: .
J: TRBJ2-5
CDR3: CASSPDPNYQETQYF
DNA: TGCGCCAGCAGCCCGGACCCCAACTACCAAGAGACCCAGTACTTC

V: TRBV24-1
size: few
D: .
J: TRBJ2-2
CDR3: CATSETGANTGELFF
DNA: TGTGCCACCAGCGAGACCGGGGCGAACACCGGGGAGCTGTTTTTT

V: TRBV12-3/TRBV12-4
size: many
D: .
J: TRBJ2-7
CDR3: CASSSSKGSALMYF
DNA: TGTGCCAGCAGTTCATCGAAAGGGAGCGCGCTAATGTACTTC

V: TRBV30
size: many
D: TRBD1
J: TRBJ1-1
CDR3: CAWKDRAKTWEAFF
DNA: TGTGCCTGGAAGGACAGGGCGAAGACTTGGGAAGCTTTCTTT

V: TRBV6-1
size: many
D: .
J: TRBJ2-5
CDR3: CASSRLETQYF
DNA: TGTGCCAGCAGCAGATTGGAGACCCAGTACTTC

V: TRBV7-2
size: many
D: .
J: TRBJ2-5
CDR3: CASSGAEETQYF
DNA: TGTGCCAGCAGCGGCGCAGAAGAGACCCAGTACTTC

V: TRBV12-3/TRBV12-4
size: .
D: .
J: TRBJ2-6
CDR3: CASTLGKTNGANVLTF
DNA: TGTGCCAGCACCCTGGGGAAGACTAATGGGGCCAACGTTCTGACTTTC

V: TRBV19
size: many
D: TRBD1
J: TRBJ2-5
CDR3: CASSTPGQGVGAQYF
DNA: TGTGCCAGTAGTACTCCTGGCCAGGGGGTGGGGGCCCAGTACTTC

V: TRBV19
size: many
D: .
J: TRBJ1-3
CDR3: CASQTGPGNTIYF
DNA: TGTGCCAGTCAAACAGGGCCTGGAAACACCATATATTTT

V: TRBV20-1
size: many
D: TRBD2
J: TRBJ2-2
CDR3: CSARARTSGTGELFF
DNA: TGCAGTGCTAGAGCTAGGACTAGCGGTACCGGGGAGCTGTTTTTT

V: TRBV11-2
size: many
D: TRBD1
J: TRBJ2-7
CDR3: CASSLFAGTGPSNEQYF
DNA: TGTGCCAGCAGCTTATTTGCAGGGACAGGCCCCTCCAACGAGCAGTACTTC

V: TRBV11-2
size: many
D: .
J: TRBJ1-1
CDR3: CASSLTGTEAFF
DNA: TGTGCCAGCAGCTTAACCGGCACTGAAGCTTTCTTT

V: TRBV20-1
size: many
D: .
J: TRBJ1-5
CDR3: CSANGPDQPQHF
DNA: TGCAGTGCTAACGGACCGGATCAGCCCCAGCATTTT

V: TRBV7-8
size: many
D: .
J: TRBJ1-1
CDR3: CASSLEAGSAEAFF
DNA: TGTGCCAGCAGCTTAGAAGCAGGGTCGGCGGAAGCTTTCTTT

V: TRBV15
size: many
D: TRBD1
J: TRBJ1-1
CDR3: CATSSYRGSTEAFF
DNA: TGTGCCACCAGCAGCTACAGGGGGAGCACTGAAGCTTTCTTT